These 13 T cell receptor beta chains share one sample of origin, sequenced in a study of cytomegalovirus exposure and HLA in healthy donors. With 60 Vbeta and 13 Jbeta primers, the PCR was carried out. The table came from immunoSEQ multiplex PCR; TCRdb's copy has only in-frame clones and leaves some out. Found here are some 100,000 clones, 75% to 85% of them singletons; the top ten hold 1.2%. What was sequenced was PBMCs. Source of these receptors: a woman aged 18-30 years in good health and CMV-seronegative.

The chain is built from TRBV6-6 and TRBJ2-3; the match to TRBD2 covers 9 bases. Germline V gene data show CDR1 as MNHNY and CDR2 as SVGAGI (reference sequence). J gave up 2 bases and V 2 bases, and 5 bases lay outside the gene matches. The CDR3 loop spans 16 amino acids. In nucleotides, the CDR3 is TGTGCCAGCAGTTACGCGCGGGGGGGCCCCACAGATACGCAGTATTTT. The encoded protein is CASSYARGGPTDTQYF.

The V gene is TRBV7-2, the J gene TRBJ2-3, with 8 nucleotides matching TRBD1. V gave up 5 bases and J gave up 2 bases; unmatched junction bases: 15. CDR3 size: 18 residues. Germline V lookup: CDR1 SGHTA, CDR2 FQGNSA. CDR3 DNA sequence: TGTGCCAGCAGCCCCGGCCTTTCAGGGGGCCTTATCACAGATACGCAGTATTTT. It yields the protein CASSPGLSGGLITDTQYF.

The rearrangement joins TRBV18 to TRBJ2-5; D possibly corresponds to TRBD1 (6 bases). The CDR3 consists of 15 residues. The V and J ends lost 4 bases and 6 bases respectively, with 18 bases between them. Germline CDR1 is KGHSH and CDR2 is LQKENI. The CDR3 spells CASSLDYRVSQTQYF. Here the CDR3 DNA reads TGTGCCAGCTCACTCGATTACAGGGTATCTCAGACCCAGTACTTC.

This clone came up once. V and J are TRBV7-3 and TRBJ2-3; 8 bases align to TRBD1. Unmatched junction bases numbered 10, after V lost 5 bases and J lost 3 bases. The germline V gene has CDR1 SGHTA and CDR2 FQGTGA. The CDR3 is 16 amino acids. The CDR3 sequence: CASSPGGAGETDTQYF. DNA of the CDR3: TGTGCCAGCAGCCCAGGGGGCGCCGGGGAAACAGATACGCAGTATTTT. Full variable domain (remainder filled in from reference TRBV7-3 and TRBJ2-3): GAGVSQTPSNKVTEKGKYVELRCDPISGHTALYWYRQSLGQGPEFLIYFQGTGAADDSGLPNDRFFAVRPEGSVSTLKIQRTERGDSAVYLCASSPGGAGETDTQYFGPGTRLTVL.

J is TRBJ1-6 and V is TRBV5-1, with 8 positions matching TRBD1. The CDR3 runs to 16 residues. The V segment lost 0 bases and the J segment 4 bases; nucleotides outside the gene matches: 3. CDR1 and CDR2 from the germline V gene are SGHRS and YFSETQ. The CDR3 here is CASSLVTGGYNSPLHF. The CDR3 nucleotides are TGCGCCAGCAGCTTGGTAACAGGGGGGTATAATTCACCCCTCCACTTT.

J is TRBJ1-2 and V is TRBV27; 7 nucleotides align to TRBD1. The junction had 9 bases not matched to a gene; V was cut back by 4 bases and J by 7 bases. Germline values: CDR1 MNHEY, CDR2 SMNVEV (reference sequence). The CDR3 sequence is 14 residues long. The CDR3 DNA reads as TGTGCCAGCAGTTCCCTAGGGACAGACTGTGGCTACACCTTC. Its protein is CASSSLGTDCGYTF.

This clone was observed a few times. The rearrangement joins TRBV5-4 to TRBJ2-6, with no clear D. This CDR3 is 13 amino acids long. The V gene's germline CDR1 is SGHNT and CDR2 YYREEE (reference sequence). V was trimmed by 2 bases and J by 7 bases, leaving 7 bases between them. Here the CDR3 DNA reads TGTGCCAGCAGCTTTGACAATGCCAACGTCCTGACTTTC. Its translation: CASSFDNANVLTF.

In the case of this clone: The identical CDR3 is also encoded by other nucleotide sequences in the sample. The V call is TRBV2, the J call TRBJ2-2; TRBD2 matches 11 bases. The junction had 15 bases not matched to a gene; V was cut back by 6 bases and J by 0 bases. In germline, CDR1 is SNHLY, CDR2 FYNNEI. The CDR3 totals 20 residues. The CDR3 DNA is TGTGCCAGCAGACGAGGACTGGGGCTAGCGGGGGGACCGAACACCGGGGAGCTGTTTTTT. It specifies CASRRGLGLAGGPNTGELFF.

The chain is built from TRBV30 and TRBJ1-5; tentatively, D is TRBD1 (5 bases). CDR1 and CDR2 (germline): GTSNPN, SVGIG (reference sequence). V lost 3 bases and J 7 bases, leaving 13 bases between the germline ends. The CDR3 spans 13 residues. The CDR3 bases are TGTGCCTGGAGCGGGGGGGGTTACCAGCCCCAGCATTTT. It yields the protein CAWSGGGYQPQHF.

The DNA for the CDR3 is TGCGCCAGGGAGGGCTACCACTCCTACGAGCAGTACTTC. Protein sequence: CAREGYHSYEQYF. The chain is built from TRBV10-1 and TRBJ2-7, with a weak D call TRBD2 (6 bases). The V end was cut by 9 bases, the J end by 0 bases, with 12 bases between. The germline V gene has CDR1 WNHNN and CDR2 SYGVQD (reference sequence). The CDR3 extends over 13 amino acids.

The rearrangement joins TRBV2 to TRBJ1-2, with TRBD1 identical over 8 bases. The CDR3 spans 14 residues. The junction had 6 bases not matched to a gene; V was cut back by 5 bases and J by 4 bases. From germline, CDR1 is SNHLY and CDR2 FYNNEI. The CDR3, as DNA: TGTGCCAGCAGTCCCGACAGGGGTAGCTATGGCTACACCTTC. Its protein product is CASSPDRGSYGYTF.

V and J are TRBV19 and TRBJ2-6; TRBD1 agrees at 8 bases. The CDR3 loop spans 16 amino acids. The germline CDR1 and CDR2 sequences are LNHDA and SQIVND (reference sequence). With V trimmed by 5 bases and J by 9 bases, 12 bases remained unmatched. The DNA for the CDR3 is TGTGCCAGTAGTTCCCCAGGACAGGGTAGGGGCAACGTCCTGACTTTC. Amino acids: CASSSPGQGRGNVLTF.

The V call is TRBV5-1, the J call TRBJ1-4, with 8 bases fitting TRBD1. The V gene's germline CDR1 is SGHRS and CDR2 YFSETQ. This CDR3 has 14 amino acids. J gave up 7 bases and V 2 bases, and 4 bases lay outside the gene matches. The CDR3, as DNA: TGCGCCAGCAGCTTTCGCCAGGGGGCTGAAAAACTGTTTTTT. It is translated as CASSFRQGAEKLFF.